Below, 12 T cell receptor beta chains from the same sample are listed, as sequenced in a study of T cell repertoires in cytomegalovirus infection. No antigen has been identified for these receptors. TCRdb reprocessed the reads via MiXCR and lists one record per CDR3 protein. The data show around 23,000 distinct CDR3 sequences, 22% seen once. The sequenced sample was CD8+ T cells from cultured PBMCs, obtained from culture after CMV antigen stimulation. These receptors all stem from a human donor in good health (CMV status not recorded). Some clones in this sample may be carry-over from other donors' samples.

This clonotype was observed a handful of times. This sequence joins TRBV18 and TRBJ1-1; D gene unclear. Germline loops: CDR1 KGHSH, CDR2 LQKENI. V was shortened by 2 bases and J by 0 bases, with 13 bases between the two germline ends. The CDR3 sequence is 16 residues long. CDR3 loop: CASSPNRKNMNTEAFF. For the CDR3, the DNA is TGTGCCAGCTCACCAAATAGGAAGAATATGAACACTGAAGCTTTCTTT.

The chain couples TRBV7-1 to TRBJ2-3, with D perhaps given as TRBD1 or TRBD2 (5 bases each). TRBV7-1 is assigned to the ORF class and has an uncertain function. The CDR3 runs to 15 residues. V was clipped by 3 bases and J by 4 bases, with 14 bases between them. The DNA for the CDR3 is TGTGCCAGCAGCTCTGTCCGGGACGCCGCAGATACGCAGTATTTT. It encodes CASSSVRDAADTQYF.

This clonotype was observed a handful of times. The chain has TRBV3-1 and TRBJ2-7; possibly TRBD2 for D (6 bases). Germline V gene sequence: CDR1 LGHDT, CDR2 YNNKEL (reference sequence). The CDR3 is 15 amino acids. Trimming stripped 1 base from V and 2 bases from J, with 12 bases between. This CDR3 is CASSQVSRGTYEQYF. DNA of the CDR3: TGTGCCAGCAGCCAAGTAAGTCGGGGGACCTACGAGCAGTACTTC.

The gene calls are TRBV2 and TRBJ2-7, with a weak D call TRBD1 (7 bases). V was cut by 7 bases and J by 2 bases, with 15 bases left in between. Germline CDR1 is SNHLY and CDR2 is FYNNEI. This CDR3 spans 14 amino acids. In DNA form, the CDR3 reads TGTGCCAGCACCGGAGGGACAGCTACCTACGAGCAGTACTTC. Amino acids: CASTGGTATYEQYF.

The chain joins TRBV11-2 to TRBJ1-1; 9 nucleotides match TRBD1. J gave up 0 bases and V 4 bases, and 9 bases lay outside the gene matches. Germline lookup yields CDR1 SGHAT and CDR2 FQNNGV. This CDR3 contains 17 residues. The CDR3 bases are TGTGCCAGCAGCTCGACGGAGGACAGGGGTTTGAACACTGAAGCTTTCTTT. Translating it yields CASSSTEDRGLNTEAFF.

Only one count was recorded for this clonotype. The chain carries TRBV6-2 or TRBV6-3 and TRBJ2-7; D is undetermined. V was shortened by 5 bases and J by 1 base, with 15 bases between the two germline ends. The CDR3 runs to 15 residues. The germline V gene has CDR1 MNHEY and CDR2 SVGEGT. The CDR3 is CASSPLARRSYEQYF. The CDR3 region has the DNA TGTGCCAGCAGTCCCTTGGCCCGACGGTCCTACGAGCAGTACTTC.

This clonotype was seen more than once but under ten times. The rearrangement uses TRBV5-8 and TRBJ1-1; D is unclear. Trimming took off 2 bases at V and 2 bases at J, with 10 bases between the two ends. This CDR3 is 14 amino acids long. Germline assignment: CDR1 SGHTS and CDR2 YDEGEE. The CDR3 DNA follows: TGTGCCAGCAGCTTATTCACGGGTAACACTGAAGCTTTCTTT. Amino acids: CASSLFTGNTEAFF. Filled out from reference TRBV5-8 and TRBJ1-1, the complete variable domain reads EAGVTQSPTHLIKTRGQQATLRCSPISGHTSVYWYQQALGLGLQFLLWYDEGEERNRGNFPPRFSGRQFPNYSSELNVNALELEDSALYLCASSLFTGNTEAFFGQGTRLTVV.

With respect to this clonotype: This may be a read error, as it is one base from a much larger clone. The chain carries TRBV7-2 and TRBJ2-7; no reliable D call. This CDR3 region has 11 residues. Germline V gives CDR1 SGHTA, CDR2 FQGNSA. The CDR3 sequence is CASRFSPKQYF. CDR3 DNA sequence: TGTGCCAGCCGCTTCAGTCCCAAGCAGTACTTC. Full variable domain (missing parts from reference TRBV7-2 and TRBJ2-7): GAGVSQSPSNKVTEKGKDVELRCDPISGHTALYWYRQSLGQGLEFLIYFQGNSAPDKSGLPSDRFSAERTGGSVSTLTIQRTQQEDSAVYLCASRFSPKQYFGPGTRLTVT.

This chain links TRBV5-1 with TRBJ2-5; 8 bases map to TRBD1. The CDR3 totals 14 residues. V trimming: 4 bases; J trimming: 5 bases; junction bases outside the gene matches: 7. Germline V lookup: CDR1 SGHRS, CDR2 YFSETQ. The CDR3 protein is CASSAAGGFETQYF. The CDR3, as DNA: TGCGCCAGCAGCGCTGCAGGGGGCTTCGAGACCCAGTACTTC.

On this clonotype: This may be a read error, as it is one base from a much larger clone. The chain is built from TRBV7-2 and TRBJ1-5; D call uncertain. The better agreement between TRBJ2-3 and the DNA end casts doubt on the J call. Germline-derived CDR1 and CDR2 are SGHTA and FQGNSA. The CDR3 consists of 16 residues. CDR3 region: CASSLVGDYSNQPQYF. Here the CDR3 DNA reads TGTGCCAGCAGCTTAGTAGGAGATTATAGCAATCAGCCCCAGTATTTT.

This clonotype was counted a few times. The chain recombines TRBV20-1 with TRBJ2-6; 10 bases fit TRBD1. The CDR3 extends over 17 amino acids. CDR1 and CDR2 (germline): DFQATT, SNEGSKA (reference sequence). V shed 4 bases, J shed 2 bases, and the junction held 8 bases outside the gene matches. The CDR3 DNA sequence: TGCAGTGCTATTATACCGGGACAGGGGACTGGGGCCAACGTCCTGACTTTC. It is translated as CSAIIPGQGTGANVLTF.

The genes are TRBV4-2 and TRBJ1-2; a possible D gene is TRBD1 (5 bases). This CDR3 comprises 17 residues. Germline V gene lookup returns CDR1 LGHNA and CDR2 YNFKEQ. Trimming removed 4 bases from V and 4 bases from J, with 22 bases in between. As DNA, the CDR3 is TGTGCCAGCAGCCCGAACAGTAGGGACGCGCGGCCCTATGGCTACACCTTC. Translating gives CASSPNSRDARPYGYTF.